This T cell receptor beta chain was identified during a study of long-term antiretroviral therapy in people with HIV. The study's findings and limits: Transplant-donor-level diversity was not reached after ART, though diversity increased.

The immunoSEQ assay was v3.0, run at survey level. Using immunoSEQ multiplex PCR, the repertoire was profiled, and TCRdb retains in-frame clones only, with some absent. This sample yields about 34,000 clones, of which about 80% are seen a single time; 7.9% belongs to the top ten. HIV-positive participants were all treated in the United States. The samples comprised about 1-10 million cryopreserved PBMC ahead of DNA extraction. The CDR3 has 12 residues. The V gene's germline CDR1 is MNHNS and CDR2 SASEGT. The V gene lost 3 bases and the J gene lost 11 bases, with 11 bases spanning the gap. Concerning this clone itself: Its antigen remains unknown.

Here the sequenced sample was unsorted PBMCs, taken 0.4 years before starting antiretroviral therapy. The gene calls are TRBV6-1 and TRBJ1-5, with D hard to call. The TCR sequence derives from a man aged 18 to 29 with HIV. CDR3 amino acids: CASSDHRESQHF. For the CDR3, the DNA is TGTGCCAGCAGTGATCATCGAGAGTCCCAGCATTTT.